Described below is a single T cell receptor (beta chain) sequence and its context. Its antigen is as yet unknown. The germline V and J ends were trimmed by 3 bases and 0 bases, with 8 bases remaining between them. Germline CDR1 MRHNA, CDR2 SNTAGT. This CDR3 region has 14 residues. This record belongs to a study of cytomegalovirus exposure and HLA in healthy donors. Study findings and constraints: Reportedly, TCR beta sequences accurately predicted HLA-A and HLA-B alleles in most subjects.

PCR used 60 Vbeta primers and 13 Jbeta primers. Assay: immunoSEQ multiplex PCR; the TCRdb copy retains only in-frame clones and omits some. The sample lists under 150,000 clones; around 71% were seen once. The sequence was collected from a woman aged 55-75 years in good health and CMV-seropositive. The chain is built from TRBV6-4 and TRBJ1-1; no clear D gene. The sequencing sample was made of PBMCs. CDR3 protein: CASSEDYMNTEAFF. DNA for the CDR3: TGTGCCAGCAGTGAGGACTACATGAACACTGAAGCTTTCTTT.